The 26 T cell receptor beta chains in this list originate from one sample, sequenced in a study of blood T cell repertoires in COVID-19. The repertoire was sequenced with immunoSEQ multiplex PCR; TCRdb's copy has only in-frame clones and lacks some. The repertoire includes 100,000 to 150,000 clones, around four fifths of them detected once, and 25% sits in the top ten. Sequencing was carried out using peripheral blood. All receptors come from a human donor in a cohort sampled during active COVID-19.

This clone has just a few counts. This chain links TRBV11-2 with TRBJ2-7, with TRBD2 matching 12 bases. With V trimmed by 3 bases and J by 5 bases, 2 bases remained unmatched. CDR3 length: 14 amino acids. Looked up from germline, CDR1 is SGHAT and CDR2 is FQNNGV. This CDR3 reads CASSFTSGRNEQYF. CDR3 sequence (DNA): TGTGCCAGCAGCTTCACTAGCGGGAGGAACGAGCAGTACTTC.

The chain recombines TRBV5-4 with TRBJ1-3; 7 bases align to TRBD1. Germline CDR1 reads SGHNT; CDR2 reads YYREEE (reference sequence). The CDR3 totals 15 residues. V shed 0 bases and J 3 bases; nucleotides not matched to a gene: 3. CDR3 amino acids: CASSLEGGSGNTIYF. The CDR3 nucleotides are TGTGCCAGCAGCTTGGAAGGGGGCAGTGGAAACACCATATATTTT. Variable domain in full (rest from reference TRBV5-4 and TRBJ1-3): ETGVTQSPTHLIKTRGQQVTLRCSSQSGHNTVSWYQQALGQGPQFIFQYYREEENGRGNFPPRFSGLQFPNYSSELNVNALELDDSALYLCASSLEGGSGNTIYFGEGSWLTVV.

The chain combines TRBV15 with TRBJ2-7, with 9 positions matching TRBD2. V lost 0 bases to trimming and J lost 4 bases; unmatched junction nucleotides: 10. Germline V gives CDR1 LNHNV, CDR2 YYDKDF (reference sequence). The CDR3 is 17 residues long. CDR3 region: CATSRDKWREGRYEQYF. CDR3 DNA sequence: TGTGCCACCAGCAGAGATAAGTGGCGGGAGGGCCGGTACGAGCAGTACTTC.

V and J are TRBV6-1 and TRBJ2-3; D remains unclear. CDR3 size: 13 residues. V was pared by 5 bases and J by 8 bases, with 14 bases between. CDR1 and CDR2 from the germline V gene are MNHNS and SASEGT. CDR3 in DNA: TGTGCCAGCAGTTCGGTTCCGAGAAGTACGCAGTATTTT. Translation: CASSSVPRSTQYF.

The chain couples TRBV20-1 to TRBJ2-1, with a possible D match to TRBD1 (6 bases). CDR3 length: 11 residues. V was cut by 6 bases and J by 5 bases, with 8 bases left in between. Germline V gene sequence: CDR1 DFQATT, CDR2 SNEGSKA (reference sequence). This CDR3 is CSAGQNNEQFF. The CDR3 DNA reads TGCAGTGCAGGACAGAACAATGAGCAGTTCTTC.

The chain links TRBV3-1 (or the pseudogene TRBV3-2) to TRBJ2-2; D call uncertain. V lost 1 base and J 2 bases, leaving 8 bases between the germline ends. The length of the CDR3 is 15 residues. CDR1 is LGHDT and CDR2 is YNNKEL in the germline V gene (reference sequence). This CDR3 is CASSQVGPNTGELFF. CDR3 bases: TGTGCCAGCAGCCAAGTTGGGCCCAACACCGGGGAGCTGTTTTTT.

The chain couples TRBV25-1 to TRBJ2-2; the match to TRBD2 covers 8 bases. Germline trimming cut 9 bases from V and 2 bases from J; bases unmatched to any gene: 8. Looked up from germline, CDR1 is MGHDK and CDR2 is SYGVNS. This CDR3 has 15 residues. The CDR3: CASAGTSFNTGELFF. The DNA of the CDR3 is TGTGCCAGTGCGGGGACTAGTTTTAACACCGGGGAGCTGTTTTTT.

The chain links TRBV7-2 to TRBJ2-7, with 9 bases lining up with TRBD1. After removal of 1 base from V and 5 bases from J, the junction contained 3 bases not matched to a gene. Germline V gene data show CDR1 as SGHTA and CDR2 as FQGNSA. The CDR3 has 14 residues. The DNA for the CDR3 is TGTGCCAGCAGCTTAGACGGGACAGGGAACGAGCAGTACTTC. The encoded protein is CASSLDGTGNEQYF.

This sequence joins TRBV11-2 and TRBJ2-4, with 8 positions matching TRBD1. The CDR3 extends over 17 amino acids. V shed 0 bases, J shed 8 bases, and the junction held 12 bases outside the gene matches. Germline V CDR1 and CDR2: SGHAT, FQNNGV. CDR3 in amino acids: CASSLENDRGGGYIQYF. The CDR3 DNA reads TGTGCCAGCAGCTTAGAAAATGACAGGGGAGGAGGGTACATTCAGTACTTC.

The V and J genes are TRBV27 and TRBJ2-5, with D uncertain. Trimming stripped 5 bases from V and 1 base from J, with 8 bases between. The CDR3 is 13 residues long. Germline V gene sequence: CDR1 MNHEY, CDR2 SMNVEV (reference sequence). CDR3 nucleotides: TGTGCCAGCAGTCCTTCCCGCCAAGAGACCCAGTACTTC. Translated, it gives CASSPSRQETQYF.

The rearrangement uses TRBV24-1 and TRBJ1-5; 7 bases are a match to TRBD1. CDR1 is KGHDR, CDR2 SFDVKD, per germline. The CDR3 extends over 15 amino acids. The J segment lost 2 bases and the V segment lost 2 bases, leaving 2 bases of the junction unmatched. The CDR3 loop is CATSDSTGRNQPQHF. Here the CDR3 DNA reads TGTGCCACCAGTGATTCGACAGGGCGCAATCAGCCCCAGCATTTT.

The V call is TRBV3-1 (or the pseudogene TRBV3-2), the J call TRBJ2-1; 8 bases match TRBD1. CDR3 size: 15 residues. From germline, CDR1 is LGHDT and CDR2 YNNKEL (reference sequence). V shed 1 base and J 3 bases; nucleotides not matched to a gene: 2. Here the CDR3 DNA reads TGTGCCAGCAGCCAAGGACAGGGGTTCTACAATGAGCAGTTCTTC. It yields the protein CASSQGQGFYNEQFF.

The chain joins TRBV9 to TRBJ1-1, with a tentative D call TRBD1 (5 bases). CDR1 is SGDLS, CDR2 YYNGEE, per germline. Trimming shortened V by 3 bases and J by 5 bases, and 14 bases separated the two germline ends. The CDR3 runs to 14 residues. The CDR3 DNA follows: TGTGCCAGCAGCGCTACATCGGGGGGGACTGAAGCTTTCTTT. This translates into CASSATSGGTEAFF. The full variable domain, rest sourced from reference TRBV9 and TRBJ1-1, is DSGVTQTPKHLITATGQRVTLRCSPRSGDLSVYWYQQSLDQGLQFLIQYYNGEERAKGNILERFSAQQFPDLHSELNLSSLELGDSALYFCASSATSGGTEAFFGQGTRLTVV.

The chain uses TRBV2 and TRBJ1-4; the D is unclear. V was cut by 8 bases and J by 3 bases, with 10 bases left in between. The CDR3 spans 13 residues. Germline lookup yields CDR1 SNHLY and CDR2 FYNNEI. Here the CDR3 reads CASLVEANEKLFF. The CDR3 DNA reads as TGTGCCAGCTTGGTAGAGGCTAATGAAAAACTGTTTTTT.

The rearrangement joins TRBV7-2 to TRBJ2-7; TRBD1 might be the D (6 bases). Germline CDR1 is SGHTA and CDR2 is FQGNSA. This CDR3 is built from 13 residues. V was trimmed by 5 bases and J by 5 bases, leaving 13 bases between them. CDR3 in DNA: TGTGCCAGCAGCAACCGGGACAAAGACGAGCAGTACTTC. Its translation is CASSNRDKDEQYF.

This chain connects TRBV28 to TRBJ2-5; TRBD2 matches 11 bases. V lost 6 bases and J lost 2; bases outside the gene matches: 8. Looked up from germline, CDR1 is MDHEN and CDR2 is SYDVKM. There are 16 residues in the CDR3. CDR3 in DNA: TGTGCCAGCAGCTCCGGGACTAGCGGAATTCAAGAGACCCAGTACTTC. The encoded protein is CASSSGTSGIQETQYF.

This sequence joins TRBV27 and TRBJ1-1; D might be TRBD1 (5 bases). This CDR3 has 16 amino acids. With 5 bases removed from V and 7 bases from J, the gap between germline ends came to 23 bases. CDR1 and CDR2 (germline): MNHEY, SMNVEV (reference sequence). The CDR3 spells CASSLDTGFRDGEAFF. As DNA, the CDR3 is TGTGCCAGCAGTCTCGACACAGGATTCCGAGACGGTGAAGCTTTCTTT.

The rearrangement joins TRBV6-5 to TRBJ1-2; D is possibly TRBD1 (6 bases). Germline V gene lookup returns CDR1 MNHEY and CDR2 SVGAGI. Trimming left V 7 bases short and J 5 bases short, with 17 bases between. This CDR3 spans 14 amino acids. CDR3 DNA: TGTGCCAGCACCAGACTCGGACAGTCATATGGCTACACCTTC. Its translation is CASTRLGQSYGYTF.

This sequence joins TRBV12-3 or TRBV12-4 and TRBJ1-4, with D hard to call. V was shortened by 8 bases and J by 4 bases, with 8 bases between the two germline ends. The CDR3 is 12 residues long. This CDR3 is CASRELNEKLFF. The CDR3 DNA sequence: TGTGCCAGCCGGGAGCTTAATGAAAAACTGTTTTTT.

This sequence joins TRBV10-2 and TRBJ2-1; D may be TRBD2 (6 bases). Germline V lookup: CDR1 WSHSY, CDR2 SAAADI. The CDR3 is 15 residues long. With 2 bases removed from V and 4 bases from J, the gap between germline ends came to 12 bases. The CDR3: CASSEGRGVYNEQFF. The CDR3 DNA follows: TGCGCCAGCAGTGAGGGGCGGGGCGTATACAATGAGCAGTTCTTC.

The chain joins TRBV30 to TRBJ2-5, with TRBD2 matching over 9 bases. CDR3 length: 16 residues. V was clipped by 0 bases and J by 1 base; unmatched bases: 6. Germline CDR1 reads GTSNPN; CDR2 reads SVGIG (reference sequence). CDR3 nucleotides: TGTGCCTGGAGTGTACTGAATAGCGGGAGCCAAGAGACCCAGTACTTC. As protein: CAWSVLNSGSQETQYF.

The rearrangement joins TRBV7-8 to TRBJ2-4; 8 nucleotides line up with TRBD1. The CDR3 is 16 amino acids. V gave up 5 bases and J gave up 3 bases; unmatched junction bases: 9. Germline CDR1 and CDR2: SGHVS and FQNEAQ. CDR3 region: CASSPDRVLVKNIQYF. In nucleotides, the CDR3 is TGTGCCAGCAGCCCGGACAGGGTACTGGTCAAAAACATTCAGTACTTC.

This clone was counted only a few times. The chain has TRBV28 and TRBJ1-2, with TRBD1 identical over 7 bases. The V gene's germline CDR1 is MDHEN and CDR2 SYDVKM. The CDR3 is made up of 13 amino acids. J was trimmed by 4 bases and V by 7 bases; bases with no gene match: 6. CDR3 sequence reads: CASNPGTAYGYTF. For the CDR3, the DNA is TGTGCCAGCAACCCCGGGACAGCCTATGGCTACACCTTC.

The chain has TRBV7-3 and TRBJ2-5, with 7 bases lining up with TRBD2. The CDR3 loop spans 18 amino acids. The germline V gene encodes CDR1 SGHTA and CDR2 FQGTGA. Unmatched junction bases numbered 17, after V lost 4 bases and J lost 3 bases. The CDR3 reads CASSSAGRLSSGKETQYF. The DNA for the CDR3 is TGTGCCAGCAGCTCTGCGGGGCGACTGTCTAGCGGAAAAGAGACCCAGTACTTC.

The chain has TRBV27 and TRBJ1-2; D gene unclear. Germline CDR1 reads MNHEY; CDR2 reads SMNVEV (reference sequence). V was cut by 5 bases and J by 1 base, with 20 bases left in between. The CDR3 covers 17 residues. In nucleotides, the CDR3 is TGTGCCAGCAGTCCCCTCTGGGGAAAAGCGGGTAACTATGGCTACACCTTC. This translates into CASSPLWGKAGNYGYTF.

The chain is built from TRBV18 and TRBJ2-7; TRBD1 matches 8 bases. The CDR3 covers 14 residues. Trimming cost V 1 base and J 6 bases; bases outside gene matches: 5. CDR1 is KGHSH and CDR2 is LQKENI in the germline V gene. CDR3: CASSPQKQGVEQYF. DNA for the CDR3: TGTGCCAGCTCACCACAGAAACAGGGGGTCGAGCAGTACTTC.